The clone carrying this TCR beta chain was observed a handful of times. Its antigen is unidentified. The sequenced fragment ends 3 residues before the CDR3 boundary, so the rest is inferred from the germline J gene. This sample was taken from a study of T cell clonality in common variable immunodeficiency. Study-level points and caveats: CVID subjects shared fewer TCRbeta clones than healthy controls did. Reportedly, TCR beta sequences from common variable immunodeficiency showed fewer deletions and N-nucleotide insertions. Patient heterogeneity in the CVID cohort limited correlations between repertoire features and clinical complications.

Method: immunoSEQ multiplex PCR; TCRdb's copy keeps in-frame clones and lacks some. Altogether 25,000 to 35,000 clones were found in the sample, and no singletons occur. For at least one year, all CVID subjects received replacement immunoglobulin. In germline, CDR1 is SGHTA, CDR2 FQGNSA. V lost 1 base and J 4 bases, leaving 11 bases between the germline ends. CDR3 length: 14 residues. This sequence originates from a human donor with common variable immunodeficiency. J is TRBJ2-7 and V is TRBV7-2, with D maybe TRBD2 (7 bases). The sequencing input was peripheral blood mononuclear cells. The sequenced CDR3 bases are TGTGCCAGCAGCTTAGGAGGGGGGGCTTACGAG. Translation gives CASSLGGGAYE. The whole CDR3 reads CASSLGGGAYEQYF.